The TCR beta chain described here comes from a study of blood T cells in healthy people across ages. CDR1 SGHRS and CDR2 YFSETQ come from the germline V gene. Trimming cost V 2 bases and J 1 base, with 9 bases left between them. This CDR3 has 14 amino acids. Alongside a J-beta primer mix, a sample-barcoded 5' primer served in a second PCR lasting roughly 6 to 11 cycles. In TCRdb, the 5' RACE reads were re-called with MiXCR into one record per CDR3 protein. Here the sample spans under 2 million distinct CDR3 sequences, about 35% being singletons. Sequencing was carried out using blood. This chain uses TRBV5-1 with TRBJ1-1; weak D call: TRBD1 (5 bases). The source is a woman aged 25 to 39 in good health. The CDR3 reads CASSLPGQNTEAFF. In nucleotides, the CDR3 is TGCGCCAGCAGCTTACCGGGGCAGAACACTGAAGCTTTCTTT.